A selection of T cell receptor beta chains follows, all from one sample in a study of cytomegalovirus exposure and HLA in healthy donors. The table came from immunoSEQ multiplex PCR; TCRdb's copy has only in-frame clones and leaves some out. The table includes 200,000 to 250,000 clones, more than 75% detected once. Sequenced material: PBMCs. Receptor source: a human donor in good health. The conserved cysteine and the conserved F or W are not part of the CDR3 here. The order of the fields is J gene, clone size, V gene, CDR3 protein. Some rows mark clone size as missing; the rest say once, few, many or name a class of expanded clone.

TRBJ2-2 | once | TRBV5-1 | ASSLAGGNTGELF
TRBJ1-3 | - | TRBV5-1 | ASSLGPTGHLEDIIY
TRBJ1-5 | - | TRBV29-1 | SVGGTAGDQPQH
TRBJ2-3 | - | TRBV10-3 | AISVDSQAQY
TRBJ1-2 | - | TRBV19 | AVPSGTGGGNYGYT
TRBJ2-7 | - | TRBV27 | ASSHNYVIHEQY
TRBJ2-1 | once | TRBV9 | ASSVSLSAYNEQF
TRBJ2-7 | - | TRBV11-2 | ASSTRKNRGLNYEQY
TRBJ1-2 | - | TRBV7-8 | ASSDRTGADYGYT
TRBJ1-1 | - | TRBV6-5 | ASVRDRALTEAF
TRBJ2-1 | once | TRBV21-1 | ASSKGLDNEQF
TRBJ2-7 | - | TRBV5-6 | ASSLVSAGGYEQY
TRBJ2-5 | - | TRBV7-2 | ASSLARAGPSETQY
TRBJ2-2 | - | TRBV7-3 | ASSPGNTGELF
TRBJ1-5 | - | TRBV4-1 | ASSQASVSGSNQPQH
- | - | TRBV6-4 | ASSRREASYNEQF
TRBJ2-5 | - | TRBV19 | ASSLTGDSKETQY
TRBJ2-1 | once | TRBV6-5 | ASKDSGFGEQF
TRBJ1-2 | - | TRBV7-8 | ASSLSSYGYT
TRBJ2-1 | - | TRBV5-1 | ASSLGAGVSEQF
TRBJ2-5 | - | TRBV10-1 | ASSERTGGVEETQY
TRBJ2-1 | once | TRBV2 | ASSFAHLQLANEQF
TRBJ2-2 | once | TRBV30 | AWSVAYVAGELF
TRBJ2-7 | once | TRBV4-3 | ASSPRAGYEQY
TRBJ1-2 | - | TRBV4-1 | ASSQVSGHNYGYT
TRBJ1-3 | - | TRBV6-1 | ASSEALRGSGNTIY
TRBJ1-1 | - | TRBV27 | ASSRGGTEAF